The 21 T cell receptor beta chains below come from one sample, sequenced in a study of Ad26.COV2.S vaccination and SARS-CoV-2 variants (dated by TCRdb to about 2021). The time point label of this sample denotes: individuals recovered from natural SARS-CoV-2 infection. The library was produced with the immunoSEQ multiplex PCR assay. TCRdb limited this immuneACCESS table to in-frame rearrangements with V and J called. A share of clones is missing; checked studies link under half to unresolved V genes, and the rest is unexplained. The sample table records 45,000 or so clones; around 83% of these occur just once. The ten largest clones take up less than 60% of the sample. This sample comprised peripheral blood, obtained after recovery from COVID-19. These receptors originate from a human donor who had recovered from COVID-19.

J is TRBJ1-2 and V is TRBV25-1; D may be TRBD1 (6 bases). CDR3 length: 12 amino acids. The germline V gene has CDR1 MGHDK and CDR2 SYGVNS. Trimming shortened V by 4 bases and J by 10 bases, and 13 bases separated the two germline ends. This CDR3 is CASSGGAGHYTF. DNA of the CDR3: TGTGCCAGCAGTGGGGGGGCGGGACACTACACCTTC.

The V call is TRBV4-1, the J call TRBJ1-6; 8 bases map to TRBD1. CDR1 MGHRA and CDR2 YSYEKL come from the germline V gene. Trimming took 5 bases from V and 5 from J; bases not matched to a gene: 8. The CDR3 runs to 16 residues. The CDR3 loop is CASSGTGGTNNSPLHF. As DNA, the CDR3 is TGCGCCAGCAGCGGAACAGGGGGGACTAATAATTCACCCCTCCACTTT.

This chain links TRBV20-1 with TRBJ1-1; D is ambiguous. Per the germline V gene, CDR1 is DFQATT and CDR2 is SNEGSKA (reference sequence). V lost 7 bases and J 1 base, leaving 7 bases between the germline ends. The CDR3 is 11 amino acids. The CDR3: CSGGPNTEAFF. In nucleotides, the CDR3 is TGCAGTGGTGGGCCGAACACTGAAGCTTTCTTT.

This rearrangement joins TRBV5-4 to TRBJ2-6; TRBD1 agrees at 7 bases. The CDR3 sequence is 18 residues long. V lost 5 bases, J lost 0 bases, and 11 bases stayed unmatched. Looked up from germline, CDR1 is SGHNT and CDR2 is YYREEE (reference sequence). The CDR3 nucleotides are TGTGCCAGCAGGGTGGGGACAGTTATTCCCTCTGGGGCCAACGTCCTGACTTTC. This encodes CASRVGTVIPSGANVLTF.

The gene calls are TRBV30 and TRBJ1-5; possibly TRBD1 for D (6 bases). The CDR3 spans 18 residues. V lost 6 bases and J lost 0, with 24 bases in between. The germline gives CDR1 GTSNPN, CDR2 SVGIG (reference sequence). The CDR3 DNA is TGTGCCTGTATCTTGACGGGGGCCGGATCTATTAGCAATCAGCCCCAGCATTTT. Amino acids: CACILTGAGSISNQPQHF.

This clone has a single count. The gene calls are TRBV27 and TRBJ1-1; 7 nucleotides agree with TRBD1. This CDR3 comprises 14 residues. Trimming removed 6 bases from V and 0 bases from J; junction bases left unmatched: 4. The V gene's germline CDR1 is MNHEY and CDR2 SMNVEV (reference sequence). The DNA of the CDR3 is TGTGCCAGCAGGGACAGGCCCATGAACACTGAAGCTTTCTTT. This sequence encodes CASRDRPMNTEAFF.

The chain employs TRBV5-6 and TRBJ1-1; 11 nucleotides line up with TRBD1. The ends lost 0 bases at V and 9 bases at J; junction bases unmatched: 7. CDR1 is SGHDT, CDR2 YYEEEE, per germline. The CDR3 totals 15 residues. The CDR3 DNA follows: TGTGCCAGCAGCTTGGGTACCGGGACAGGGGGGAAAGCTTTCTTT. Its protein is CASSLGTGTGGKAFF.

This clone was found a few times. This chain joins TRBV10-3 and TRBJ1-3; maybe TRBD1 (5 bases). Germline CDR1 is ENHRY and CDR2 is SYGVKD. Trimming pared 4 bases from V and 0 bases from J, leaving 19 bases between. CDR3 length equals 18 residues. The CDR3 DNA reads as TGTGCCATCAGTGGACCCAGGGTGAAGGACACCTCTGGAAACACCATATATTTT. Protein sequence: CAISGPRVKDTSGNTIYF.

The genes are TRBV11-2 and TRBJ2-7; no definite D call. The V gene's germline CDR1 is SGHAT and CDR2 FQNNGV. The germline V and J ends were trimmed by 1 base and 1 base, with 17 bases remaining between them. This CDR3 spans 17 amino acids. CDR3 region: CASSLGPSLYSSYEQYV. In DNA form, the CDR3 reads TGTGCCAGCAGCTTAGGCCCCTCCTTATACTCGTCCTACGAGCAGTACGTC.

The rearrangement uses TRBV5-1 and TRBJ2-5; 7 nucleotides match TRBD2. V was clipped by 3 bases and J by 2 bases; unmatched bases: 4. This CDR3 spans 14 amino acids. Germline CDR1 SGHRS, CDR2 YFSETQ. CDR3: CASSSGTTQETQYF. CDR3 sequence (DNA): TGCGCCAGCAGCTCCGGGACTACGCAAGAGACCCAGTACTTC.

The chain couples TRBV30 to TRBJ1-1, with 8 bases matching TRBD1. The germline V gene has CDR1 GTSNPN and CDR2 SVGIG (reference sequence). Trimming cost V 1 base and J 5 bases; bases outside gene matches: 9. This CDR3 contains 15 residues. The chain's CDR3 is CAWSALDRDLTEAFF. The CDR3 DNA is TGTGCCTGGAGTGCCTTGGACAGGGATTTAACTGAAGCTTTCTTT.

This chain joins TRBV11-2 and TRBJ2-1; TRBD1 agrees at 8 bases. With V trimmed by 2 bases and J by 3 bases, 6 bases remained unmatched. This CDR3 spans 16 amino acids. Germline CDR1 is SGHAT and CDR2 is FQNNGV. DNA of the CDR3: TGTGCCAGCAGCTTACGGGGACAGGCCTTCTACAATGAGCAGTTCTTC. Its protein is CASSLRGQAFYNEQFF.

This chain uses TRBV5-1 with TRBJ2-1; a weak D match, TRBD1 (5 bases). The CDR3 is 17 amino acids. The germline CDR1 and CDR2 sequences are SGHRS and YFSETQ. The germline V and J ends were trimmed by 7 bases and 0 bases, with 20 bases remaining between them. The CDR3 region has the DNA TGCGCCAGCTCCCCCCGTATACAGGCTGTCTCCTACAATGAGCAGTTCTTC. Translating gives CASSPRIQAVSYNEQFF. The full variable domain, in which reference TRBV5-1 and TRBJ2-1 provide the parts outside the CDR3, is KAGVTQTPRYLIKTRGQQVTLSCSPISGHRSVSWYQQTPGQGLQFLFEYFSETQRNKGNFPGRFSGRQFSNSRSEMNVSTLELGDSALYLCASSPRIQAVSYNEQFFGPGTRLTVL.

The rearrangement links TRBV3-1 (or the pseudogene TRBV3-2) to TRBJ2-1; no definite D call. V was cut by 1 base and J by 7 bases, with 8 bases left in between. The CDR3 is 13 amino acids. Germline V CDR1 and CDR2: LGHDT, YNNKEL (reference sequence). CDR3 sequence: CASSQVQGNEQFF. The DNA for the CDR3 is TGTGCCAGCAGCCAAGTACAAGGAAATGAGCAGTTCTTC.

This sequence joins TRBV7-2 and TRBJ1-2; 7 nucleotides line up with TRBD1. V dropped 4 bases and J dropped 5; count of bases not matched to a gene: 13. There are 16 residues in the CDR3. The V gene's germline CDR1 is SGHTA and CDR2 FQGNSA. This chain's CDR3 is CASSSKRDSWFYGYTF. DNA for the CDR3: TGTGCCAGCAGCTCGAAAAGGGACAGTTGGTTTTATGGCTACACCTTC.

CDR3 sequence reads: CASSIPGTGGFPPSAGYGYTF. DNA of the CDR3: TGTGCCAGTAGTATCCCCGGGACAGGGGGCTTCCCTCCCTCCGCCGGATATGGCTACACCTTC. The gene calls are TRBV19 and TRBJ1-2; 12 nucleotides line up with TRBD1. Per germline, CDR1 LNHDA and CDR2 SQIVND (reference sequence). This CDR3 spans 21 amino acids. Trimming took 3 bases from V and 5 from J; bases not matched to a gene: 22.

The chain couples TRBV5-4 to TRBJ2-5; 10 bases map to TRBD2. CDR1 and CDR2 (germline): SGHNT, YYREEE (reference sequence). The CDR3 length is 15 residues. V lost 4 bases and J lost 5; bases outside the gene matches: 8. DNA of the CDR3: TGTGCCAGCAGCGTTCTAGCGGGAGTCGGGGAGACCCAGTACTTC. Amino acid sequence: CASSVLAGVGETQYF.

The chain is built from TRBV19 and TRBJ2-1, with D possibly being TRBD1 or TRBD2 (5 bases each). Trimming pared 0 bases from V and 7 bases from J, leaving 16 bases between. The CDR3 loop spans 16 amino acids. Germline V CDR1 and CDR2: LNHDA, SQIVND (reference sequence). CDR3 sequence: CASSIDPGTSRNEQFF. DNA for the CDR3: TGTGCCAGTAGTATAGATCCCGGGACCAGCCGTAATGAGCAGTTCTTC.

V usage is TRBV5-1 and J usage is TRBJ1-1, with unresolved D. The CDR3 covers 13 residues. V was cut by 3 bases and J by 3 bases, with 9 bases left in between. CDR1 is SGHRS and CDR2 is YFSETQ in the germline V gene. CDR3 sequence (DNA): TGCGCCAGCAGCTCCTCGGCAGACACTGAAGCTTTCTTT. Translated: CASSSSADTEAFF.

The rearrangement links TRBV4-1 to TRBJ1-2; D ambiguous. Germline V gene sequence: CDR1 MGHRA, CDR2 YSYEKL. The CDR3 is made up of 15 amino acids. The V gene lost 4 bases and the J gene lost 5 bases, with 17 bases spanning the gap. The CDR3 region is CASSPSWSQRYGYTF. CDR3 DNA: TGCGCCAGCAGCCCCTCATGGTCCCAGAGGTATGGCTACACCTTC.

The V gene is TRBV18, the J gene TRBJ1-1; D might be TRBD1 (5 bases). Between the trimmed V and J ends, which lost 2 bases and 10 bases, there was a span of 17 bases. The CDR3 has 14 amino acids. The germline V gene encodes CDR1 KGHSH and CDR2 LQKENI. The CDR3 region has the DNA TGTGCCAGCTCACCAGGGACGGACGTTTGGGGAGCTTTCTTT. Protein sequence: CASSPGTDVWGAFF. The complete variable domain, with remaining parts taken from reference TRBV18 and TRBJ1-1, reads NAGVMQNPRHLVRRRGQEARLRCSPMKGHSHVYWYRQLPEEGLKFMVYLQKENIIDESGMPKERFSAEFPKEGPSILRIQQVVRGDSAAYFCASSPGTDVWGAFFGQGTRLTVV.